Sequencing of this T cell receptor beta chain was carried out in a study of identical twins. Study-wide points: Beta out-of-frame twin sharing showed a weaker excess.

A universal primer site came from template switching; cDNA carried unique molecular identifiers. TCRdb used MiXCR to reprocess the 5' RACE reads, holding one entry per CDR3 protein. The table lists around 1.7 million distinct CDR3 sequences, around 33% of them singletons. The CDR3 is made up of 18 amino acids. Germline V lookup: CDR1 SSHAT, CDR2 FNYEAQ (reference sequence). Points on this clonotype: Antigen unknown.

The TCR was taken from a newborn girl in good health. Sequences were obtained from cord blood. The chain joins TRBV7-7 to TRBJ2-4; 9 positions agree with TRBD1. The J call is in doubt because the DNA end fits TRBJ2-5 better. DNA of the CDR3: TGTGCCAGCAGTCCAGGCTACGGGACAGGGACGGTCGGGGAGACCCAGTACTTC. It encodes CASSPGYGTGTVGETQYF.